This T cell receptor (beta chain) is drawn from a study of HIV-infected children after antiretroviral therapy interruption. At the level of the study: In continuous treatment, analyzed samples were from weeks 0, 48 and 150.

Sample treatment: PENTA 11 planned treatment interruption arm or continuous ART arm. RNA-based 3' RACE libraries used unique molecular identifiers. A single record per CDR3 protein comes from TCRdb applying MiXCR to the 3' RACE reads. The table has over 35,000 distinct CDR3 sequences, under 8% seen once. This CDR3 comprises 13 residues. V gave up 3 bases and J gave up 1 base, with 6 bases separating them. This clonotype has at least ten counts. This sequence originates from a pool of human donors with HIV. This chain joins TRBV12-3 or TRBV12-4 and TRBJ2-5; unclear D gene. The source was CD45RA+ CD4+ T cells from PBMCs, pooled from several time points, collected from a donor given antiretroviral therapy, either interrupted or continuous. The subset denotes: naive CD4+ CD45RA+ CD45RO- T cells. The CDR3 DNA is TGTGCCAGCAGTTTCGCAGTCCAAGAGACCCAGTACTTC. Amino acid sequence: CASSFAVQETQYF.